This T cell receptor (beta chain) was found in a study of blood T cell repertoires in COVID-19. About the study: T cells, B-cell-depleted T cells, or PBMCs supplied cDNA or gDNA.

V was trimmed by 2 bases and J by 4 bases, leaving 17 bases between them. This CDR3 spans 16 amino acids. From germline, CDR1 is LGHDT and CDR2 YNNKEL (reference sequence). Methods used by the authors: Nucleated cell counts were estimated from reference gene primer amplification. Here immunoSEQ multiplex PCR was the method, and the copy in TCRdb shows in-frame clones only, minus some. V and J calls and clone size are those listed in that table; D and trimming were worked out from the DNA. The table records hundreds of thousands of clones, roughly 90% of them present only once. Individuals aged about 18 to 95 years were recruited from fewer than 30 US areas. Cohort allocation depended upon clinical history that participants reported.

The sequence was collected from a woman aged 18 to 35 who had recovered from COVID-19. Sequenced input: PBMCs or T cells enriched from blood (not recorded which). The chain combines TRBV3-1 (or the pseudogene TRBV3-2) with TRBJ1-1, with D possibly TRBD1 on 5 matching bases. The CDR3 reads CASSQMPQGGFTEAFF. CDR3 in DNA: TGTGCCAGCAGCCAAATGCCCCAGGGAGGTTTCACTGAAGCTTTCTTT.